The 5 T cell receptor beta chains reported below all come from one sample, sequenced in a study of shared clonotypes between healthy human individuals (dated by TCRdb to the early 2020s). Library method: the immunoSEQ multiplex PCR assay. Not all clones reach the TCRdb copy of this immuneACCESS table, which keeps in-frame sequences only. Checked studies attribute under half of the gap to unresolved V genes and leave the rest unexplained. Within this sample are around 1.5 million clones, with under 99% of them counted one time only. The ten largest account for roughly 0.45% of the sample. The sequenced sample was naive CD4+ T cells sorted from blood. The label giving this sample's cell subset or site can be read as: CD45RA+ positively selected. These receptors were collected from a man aged 25 to 40 in good health.

The chain combines TRBV27 with TRBJ1-2, with 9 bases aligning to TRBD1. The CDR3 is 16 amino acids. Germline CDR1 and CDR2: MNHEY and SMNVEV (reference sequence). V was clipped by 8 bases and J by 8 bases; unmatched bases: 18. The CDR3 sequence: CASYRRGQGYEGGYTF. The CDR3 DNA follows: TGTGCCAGCTACCGGAGGGGACAGGGATACGAGGGGGGCTACACCTTC.

Regarding this clone: Other DNA sequences in the sample encode the same CDR3. The genes are TRBV5-1 and TRBJ1-1; no clear D. The CDR3 is 14 residues long. Germline CDR1 SGHRS, CDR2 YFSETQ. Trimming shortened V by 1 base and J by 1 base, and 8 bases separated the two germline ends. The CDR3 nucleotides are TGCGCCAGCAGCTTGTTGCCGACGAACACTGAAGCTTTCTTT. As protein: CASSLLPTNTEAFF.

The chain employs TRBV7-2 and TRBJ2-2; D remains ambiguous. CDR3 length equals 17 residues. The V and J ends lost 1 base and 2 bases respectively, with 14 bases between them. Looked up from germline, CDR1 is SGHTA and CDR2 is FQGNSA. The DNA of the CDR3 is TGTGCCAGCAGCTTAGGAATGGCAGCGTATAACACCGGGGAGCTGTTTTTT. This encodes CASSLGMAAYNTGELFF.

The J gene is TRBJ2-3, the V gene TRBV2; weak D call: TRBD2 (5 bases). Trimming cost V 4 bases and J 2 bases, with 16 bases left between them. Per germline, CDR1 SNHLY and CDR2 FYNNEI. The CDR3 is 16 residues long. CDR3 nucleotide sequence: TGTGCCAGCAGTGCGCTCCCGGGATTAGTCACAGATACGCAGTATTTT. Protein product: CASSALPGLVTDTQYF.

For this clone: Different DNA sequences within this sample yield the same CDR3. The gene calls are TRBV9 and TRBJ2-7; maybe TRBD1 (5 bases). The CDR3 runs 14 residues. V was shortened by 1 base and J by 0 bases, with 8 bases between the two germline ends. Germline CDR1 reads SGDLS; CDR2 reads YYNGEE. CDR3 amino acids: CASSVQGSSYEQYF. DNA for the CDR3: TGTGCCAGCAGCGTACAGGGATCCTCCTACGAGCAGTACTTC.